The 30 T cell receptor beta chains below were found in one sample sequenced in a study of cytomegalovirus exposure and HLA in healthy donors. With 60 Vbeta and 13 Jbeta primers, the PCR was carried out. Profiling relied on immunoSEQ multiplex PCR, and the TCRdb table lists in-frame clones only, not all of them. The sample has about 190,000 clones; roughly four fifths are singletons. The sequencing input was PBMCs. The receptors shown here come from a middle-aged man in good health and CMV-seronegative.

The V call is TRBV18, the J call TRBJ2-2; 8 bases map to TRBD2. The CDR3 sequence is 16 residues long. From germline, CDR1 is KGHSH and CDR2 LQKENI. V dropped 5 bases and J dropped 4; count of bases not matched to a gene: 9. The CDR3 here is CASSTTSGEATGELFF. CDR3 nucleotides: TGTGCCAGCTCAACTACTAGCGGCGAGGCCACCGGGGAGCTGTTTTTT.

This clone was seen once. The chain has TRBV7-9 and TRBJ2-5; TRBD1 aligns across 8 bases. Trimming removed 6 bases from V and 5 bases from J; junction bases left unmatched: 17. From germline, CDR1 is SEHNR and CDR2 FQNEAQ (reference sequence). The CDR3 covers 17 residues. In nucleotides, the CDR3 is TGTGCCAGCAGTTCCACGGTAGAGGACAGGGCGGTGGAGACCCAGTACTTC. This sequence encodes CASSSTVEDRAVETQYF.

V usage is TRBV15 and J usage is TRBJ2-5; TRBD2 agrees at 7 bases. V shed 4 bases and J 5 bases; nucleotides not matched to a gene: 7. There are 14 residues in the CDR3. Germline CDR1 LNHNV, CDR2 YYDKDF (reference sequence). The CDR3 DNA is TGTGCCACCAGCACAGTCGGGGGGTGGGAGACCCAGTACTTC. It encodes CATSTVGGWETQYF.

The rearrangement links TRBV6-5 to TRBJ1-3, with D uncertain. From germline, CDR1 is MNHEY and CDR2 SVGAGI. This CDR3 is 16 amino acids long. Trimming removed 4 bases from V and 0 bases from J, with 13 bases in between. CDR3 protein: CASSLHRRSSGNTIYF. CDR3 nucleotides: TGTGCCAGCAGTTTACATCGACGGAGCTCTGGAAACACCATATATTTT.

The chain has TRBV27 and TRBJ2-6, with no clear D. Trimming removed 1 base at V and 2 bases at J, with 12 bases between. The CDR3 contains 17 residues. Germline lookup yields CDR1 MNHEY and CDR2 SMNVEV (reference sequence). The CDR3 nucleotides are TGTGCCAGCAGTTTATACGCGAAAACCACTGGGGCCAACGTCCTGACTTTC. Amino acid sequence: CASSLYAKTTGANVLTF. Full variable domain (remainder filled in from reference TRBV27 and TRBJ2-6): EAQVTQNPRYLITVTGKKLTVTCSQNMNHEYMSWYRQDPGLGLRQIYYSMNVEVTDKGDVPEGYKVSRKEKRNFPLILESPSPNQTSLYFCASSLYAKTTGANVLTFGAGSRLTVL.

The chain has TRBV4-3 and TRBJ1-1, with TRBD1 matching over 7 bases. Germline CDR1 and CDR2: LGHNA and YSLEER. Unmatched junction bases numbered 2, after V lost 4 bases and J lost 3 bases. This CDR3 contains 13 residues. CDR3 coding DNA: TGCGCCAGCAGCCGACAGGGTTACACTGAAGCTTTCTTT. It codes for CASSRQGYTEAFF.

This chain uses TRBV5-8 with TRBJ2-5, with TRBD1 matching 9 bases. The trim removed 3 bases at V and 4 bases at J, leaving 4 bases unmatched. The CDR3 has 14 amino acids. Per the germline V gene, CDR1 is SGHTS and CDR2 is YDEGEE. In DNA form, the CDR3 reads TGTGCCAGCAGCTGGGGACAGGGTGGAGAGACCCAGTACTTC. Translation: CASSWGQGGETQYF.

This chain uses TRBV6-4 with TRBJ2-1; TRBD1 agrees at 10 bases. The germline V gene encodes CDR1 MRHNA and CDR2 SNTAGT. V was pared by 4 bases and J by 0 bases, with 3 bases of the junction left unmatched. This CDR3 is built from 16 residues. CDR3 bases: TGTGCCAGCAGTGCGAGGACAGGGGGCTCCTACAATGAGCAGTTCTTC. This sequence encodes CASSARTGGSYNEQFF.

The CDR3 sequence: CASSSLAGGSDTQYF. In DNA, the CDR3 is TGTGCCAGCAGCAGCTTAGCGGGCGGCTCCGATACGCAGTATTTT. The genes are TRBV6-6 and TRBJ2-3, with 7 bases identical to TRBD2. After removal of 6 bases from V and 6 bases from J, the junction contained 12 bases not matched to a gene. The CDR3 is made up of 15 amino acids. Per the germline V gene, CDR1 is MNHNY and CDR2 is SVGAGI (reference sequence).

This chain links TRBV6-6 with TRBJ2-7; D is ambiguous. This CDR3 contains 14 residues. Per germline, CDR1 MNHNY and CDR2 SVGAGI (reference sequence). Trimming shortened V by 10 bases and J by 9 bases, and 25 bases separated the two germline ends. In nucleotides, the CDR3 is TGTGCCACCGACCATGCCCTCGCGATACGAGGGCAGTACTTC. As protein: CATDHALAIRGQYF.

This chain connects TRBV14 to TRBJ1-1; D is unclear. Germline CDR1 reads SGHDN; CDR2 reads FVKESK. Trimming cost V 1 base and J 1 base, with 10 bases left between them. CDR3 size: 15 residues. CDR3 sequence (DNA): TGTGCCAGCAGCCAAGGCGGCAGAACGAACACTGAAGCTTTCTTT. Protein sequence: CASSQGGRTNTEAFF.

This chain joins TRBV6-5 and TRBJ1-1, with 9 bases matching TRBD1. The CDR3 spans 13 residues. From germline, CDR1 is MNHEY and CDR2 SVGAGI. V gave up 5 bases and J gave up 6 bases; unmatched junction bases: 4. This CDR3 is CASSPGQGSEAFF. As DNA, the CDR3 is TGTGCCAGCAGTCCGGGACAGGGATCTGAAGCTTTCTTT.

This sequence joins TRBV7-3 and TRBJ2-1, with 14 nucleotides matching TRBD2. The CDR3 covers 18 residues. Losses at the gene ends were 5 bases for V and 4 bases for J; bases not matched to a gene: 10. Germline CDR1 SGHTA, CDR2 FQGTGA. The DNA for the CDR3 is TGTGCCAGCAGCCAAGGCTACGGACTAGCGGGGGGATACAATGAGCAGTTCTTC. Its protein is CASSQGYGLAGGYNEQFF.

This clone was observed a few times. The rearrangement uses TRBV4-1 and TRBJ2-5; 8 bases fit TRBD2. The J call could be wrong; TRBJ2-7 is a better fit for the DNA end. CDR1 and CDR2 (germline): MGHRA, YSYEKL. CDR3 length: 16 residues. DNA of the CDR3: TGCGCCAGCAGCCAAGATGCGGGACTAGGGACCTACGAGCAGTACTTC. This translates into CASSQDAGLGTYEQYF.

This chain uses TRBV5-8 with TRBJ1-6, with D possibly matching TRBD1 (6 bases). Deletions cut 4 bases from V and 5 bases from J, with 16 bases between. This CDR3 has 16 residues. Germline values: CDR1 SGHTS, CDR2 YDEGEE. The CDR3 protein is CASSRGRGVNNSPLHF. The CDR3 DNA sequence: TGTGCCAGCAGCAGGGGCAGGGGAGTTAATAATTCACCCCTCCACTTT.

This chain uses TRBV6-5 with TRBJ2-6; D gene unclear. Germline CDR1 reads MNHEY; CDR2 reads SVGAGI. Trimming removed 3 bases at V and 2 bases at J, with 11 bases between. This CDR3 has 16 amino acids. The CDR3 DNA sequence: TGTGCCAGCAGTTATAGGTGGCAGGCTGGGGCCAACGTCCTGACTTTC. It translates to CASSYRWQAGANVLTF.

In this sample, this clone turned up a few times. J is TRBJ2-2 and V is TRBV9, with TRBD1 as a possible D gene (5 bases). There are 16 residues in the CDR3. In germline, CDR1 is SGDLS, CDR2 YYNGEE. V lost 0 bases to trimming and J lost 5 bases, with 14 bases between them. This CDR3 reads CASSVVQGPRTGELFF. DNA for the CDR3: TGTGCCAGCAGCGTAGTGCAGGGCCCACGTACCGGGGAGCTGTTTTTT.

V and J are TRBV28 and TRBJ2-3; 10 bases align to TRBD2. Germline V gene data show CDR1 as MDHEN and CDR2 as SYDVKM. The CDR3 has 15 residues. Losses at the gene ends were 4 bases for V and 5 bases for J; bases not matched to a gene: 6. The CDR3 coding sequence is TGTGCCAGCAGTTCCCCAGCGGGAGGGGAAGATACGCAGTATTTT. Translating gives CASSSPAGGEDTQYF.

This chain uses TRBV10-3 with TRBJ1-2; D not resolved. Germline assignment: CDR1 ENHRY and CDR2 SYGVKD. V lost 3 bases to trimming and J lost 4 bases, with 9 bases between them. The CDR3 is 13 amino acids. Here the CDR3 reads CAISEEGGYGYTF. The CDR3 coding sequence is TGTGCCATCAGTGAAGAGGGTGGCTATGGCTACACCTTC.

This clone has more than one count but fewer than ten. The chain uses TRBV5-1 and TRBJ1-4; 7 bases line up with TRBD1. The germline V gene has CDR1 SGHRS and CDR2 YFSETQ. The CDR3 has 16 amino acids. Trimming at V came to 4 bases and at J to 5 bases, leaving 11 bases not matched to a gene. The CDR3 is CASSNDRRQGNEKLFF. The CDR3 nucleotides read TGCGCCAGCAGCAATGACCGGAGACAGGGAAATGAAAAACTGTTTTTT.

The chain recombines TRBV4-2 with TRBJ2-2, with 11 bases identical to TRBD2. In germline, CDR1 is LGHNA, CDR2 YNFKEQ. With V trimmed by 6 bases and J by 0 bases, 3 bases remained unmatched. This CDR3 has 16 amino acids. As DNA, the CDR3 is TGTGCCAGCAGTTTTAGCGGGAGGGCGAACACCGGGGAGCTGTTTTTT. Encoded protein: CASSFSGRANTGELFF.

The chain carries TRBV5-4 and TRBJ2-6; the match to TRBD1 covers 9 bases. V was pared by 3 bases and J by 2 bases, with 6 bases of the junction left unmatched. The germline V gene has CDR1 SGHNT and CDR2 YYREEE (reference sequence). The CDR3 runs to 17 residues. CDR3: CASSWGTGTTGANVLTF. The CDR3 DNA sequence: TGTGCCAGCAGCTGGGGGACAGGGACTACTGGGGCCAACGTCCTGACTTTC.

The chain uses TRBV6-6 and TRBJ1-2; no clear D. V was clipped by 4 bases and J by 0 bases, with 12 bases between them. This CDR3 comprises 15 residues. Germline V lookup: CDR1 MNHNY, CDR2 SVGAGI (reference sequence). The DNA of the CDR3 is TGTGCCAGCAGTTTGGTACAGCCAGCTAACTATGGCTACACCTTC. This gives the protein CASSLVQPANYGYTF.

CDR3 in DNA: TGTGCCAGCAGCCAAGGGGACTCGGGGGGGGCAGTAGATACGCAGTATTTT. Amino acid sequence: CASSQGDSGGAVDTQYF. The J gene is TRBJ2-3, the V gene TRBV4-2; the match to TRBD2 covers 8 bases. J lost 5 bases, V lost 1 base, and 11 bases had no gene match. The CDR3 sequence is 17 residues long. Germline CDR1 reads LGHNA; CDR2 reads YNFKEQ.

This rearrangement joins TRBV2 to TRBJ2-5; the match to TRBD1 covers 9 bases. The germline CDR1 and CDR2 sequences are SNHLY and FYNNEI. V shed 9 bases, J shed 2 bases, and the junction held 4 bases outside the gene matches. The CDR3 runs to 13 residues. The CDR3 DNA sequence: TGTGCCAGTACCGGGACAGGGCAAGAGACCCAGTACTTC. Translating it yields CASTGTGQETQYF.

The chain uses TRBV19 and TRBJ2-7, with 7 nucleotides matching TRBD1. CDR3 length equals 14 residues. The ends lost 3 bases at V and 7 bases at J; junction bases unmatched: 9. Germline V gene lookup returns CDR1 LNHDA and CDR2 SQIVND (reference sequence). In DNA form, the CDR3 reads TGTGCCAGTAGTATCGACAGGGTGTCAAGGGAGCAGTACTTC. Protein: CASSIDRVSREQYF.

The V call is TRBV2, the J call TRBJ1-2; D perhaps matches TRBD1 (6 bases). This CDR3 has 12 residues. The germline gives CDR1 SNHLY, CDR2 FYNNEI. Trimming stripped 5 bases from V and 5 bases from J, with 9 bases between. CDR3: CASSLQGYGYTF. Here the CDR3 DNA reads TGTGCCAGCAGTCTACAGGGATATGGCTACACCTTC.

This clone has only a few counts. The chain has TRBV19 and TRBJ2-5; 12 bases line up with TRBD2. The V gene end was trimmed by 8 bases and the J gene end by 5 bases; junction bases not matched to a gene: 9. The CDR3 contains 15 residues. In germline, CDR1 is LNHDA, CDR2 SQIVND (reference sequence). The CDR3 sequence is CASGFLAGGLETQYF. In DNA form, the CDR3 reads TGTGCCAGTGGATTTCTAGCGGGAGGGCTGGAGACCCAGTACTTC.

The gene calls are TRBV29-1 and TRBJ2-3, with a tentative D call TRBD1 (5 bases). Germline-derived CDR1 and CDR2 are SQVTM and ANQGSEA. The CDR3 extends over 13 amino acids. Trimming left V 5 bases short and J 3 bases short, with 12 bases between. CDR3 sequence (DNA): TGCAGCGTTTACCGGCAGGGAACAGATACGCAGTATTTT. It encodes CSVYRQGTDTQYF.

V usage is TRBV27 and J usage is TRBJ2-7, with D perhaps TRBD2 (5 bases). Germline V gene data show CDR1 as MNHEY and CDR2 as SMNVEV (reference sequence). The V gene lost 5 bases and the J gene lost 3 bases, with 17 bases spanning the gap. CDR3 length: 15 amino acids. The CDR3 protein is CASSLRGRLNYEQYF. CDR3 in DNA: TGTGCCAGCAGTCTCCGGGGTAGGCTCAACTACGAGCAGTACTTC.